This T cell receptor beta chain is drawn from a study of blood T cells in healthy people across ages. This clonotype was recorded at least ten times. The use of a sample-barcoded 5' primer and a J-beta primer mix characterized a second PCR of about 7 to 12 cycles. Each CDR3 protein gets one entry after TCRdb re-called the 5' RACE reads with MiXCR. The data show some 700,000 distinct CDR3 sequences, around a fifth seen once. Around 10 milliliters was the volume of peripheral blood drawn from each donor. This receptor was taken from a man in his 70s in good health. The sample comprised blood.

The CDR3 DNA reads as TGTGCCAGCAAAGTAACCCGACGGAACACTGAAGCTTTCTTT. Protein sequence: CASKVTRRNTEAFF. The chain carries TRBV28 and TRBJ1-1; D gene uncertain. The CDR3 spans 14 residues. Germline V gene data show CDR1 as MDHEN and CDR2 as SYDVKM. The V end lost 7 bases, the J end lost 1 base, and 13 bases lay between the germline ends.